This TCR beta chain is from a study of blood T cell repertoires in COVID-19. Across the whole study: Samples taken during acute and convalescent COVID-19 were collected in the United States, Italy and Spain. From T cells, B-cell-depleted T cells, or PBMCs came the material, which was cDNA or gDNA.

This CDR3 has 15 amino acids. CDR1 and CDR2 from the germline V gene are MNHEY and SMNVEV (reference sequence). V trimming: 6 bases; J trimming: 1 base; junction bases outside the gene matches: 8. TCRdb's copy holds only in-frame clones and misses some; the assay was immunoSEQ multiplex PCR. The sample holds roughly 43,000 clones, approximately 87% seen once. This receptor was obtained from a human donor in a cohort sampled during active COVID-19. The chain carries TRBV27 and TRBJ2-5, with TRBD2 matching 7 bases. Sequenced input: peripheral blood. The CDR3 nucleotides read TGTGCCAGCAGCCATCTGACGGGGGGCCAAGAGACCCAGTACTTC. Protein product: CASSHLTGGQETQYF.